This TCR beta chain was identified in a study of blood T cell repertoires in COVID-19. Study-wide context: The analysed material was cDNA or gDNA that came from T cells, B-cell-depleted T cells, or PBMCs.

CDR1 is LNHDA, CDR2 SQIVND, per germline (reference sequence). The length of the CDR3 is 13 residues. The ends were cut back, 8 bases at V and 5 bases at J, with 13 bases in the middle. Clones were read by immunoSEQ multiplex PCR, and TCRdb kept only the in-frame ones, dropping some. The sample contains about 270,000 clones, 81% of which appear only once. This clone was seen a handful of times. The sample consisted of peripheral blood. This clonotype was obtained from a woman aged 55-75 years with active or convalescent COVID-19. The chain is built from TRBV19 and TRBJ1-5; tentative D call: TRBD1 (6 bases). CDR3 amino acids: CASRDRKDQPQHF. The CDR3 nucleotides are TGTGCCAGTCGAGACAGGAAAGATCAGCCCCAGCATTTT.